The 3 T cell receptor beta chains listed next were all sequenced from one sample in a study of response to subunit inactivated influenza vaccine. TCRdb independently ran MiXCR on the RT-PCR reads; one entry per CDR3 protein. Here the sample spans around 710,000 distinct CDR3 sequences, more than 11% being singletons. The sequences come from PBMCs from blood, collected 14 to 15 days before vaccination. The source of these receptors is a man in his forties or fifties who received an inactivated influenza vaccine.

This clonotype was seen only a few times. The chain combines TRBV6-1 with TRBJ2-2, with 7 bases that match TRBD1. J gave up 0 bases and V 6 bases, and 10 bases lay outside the gene matches. Germline V gives CDR1 MNHNS, CDR2 SASEGT. The CDR3 runs 17 residues. CDR3 DNA: TGTGCCAGCAGAACCAACAGGGGAAAAACGAACACCGGGGAGCTGTTTTTT. Translation gives CASRTNRGKTNTGELFF.

This chain connects TRBV29-1 to TRBJ1-1, with TRBD1 as a possible D gene (5 bases). The CDR3 extends over 11 amino acids. Germline loops: CDR1 SQVTM, CDR2 ANQGSEA. Trimming shortened V by 7 bases and J by 1 base, and 7 bases separated the two germline ends. This CDR3 is CSAGQNTEAFF. The CDR3, as DNA: TGCAGCGCCGGACAGAACACTGAAGCTTTCTTT.

The chain couples TRBV9 to TRBJ2-3; tentatively, D is TRBD2 (6 bases). Trimming stripped 6 bases from V and 4 bases from J, with 15 bases between. This CDR3 region has 14 residues. Looked up from germline, CDR1 is SGDLS and CDR2 is YYNGEE. The CDR3 protein is CASTRGGSADTQYF. The CDR3, as DNA: TGTGCCAGCACCCGGGGAGGTTCCGCAGATACGCAGTATTTT.